This T cell receptor beta chain was captured by sequencing in a study of blood T cell repertoires in COVID-19. About the research overall: Some COVID-19 samples were acute and others convalescent; all came from the United States, Italy and Spain. PBMCs, B-cell-depleted T cells, or T cells provided the cDNA or gDNA that made up the material.

In the study's own analysis: Quantification of nucleated cells was approximated via reference gene primer amplification. Assay used: immunoSEQ multiplex PCR; TCRdb lists only in-frame clones, some missing. The V and J calls and clone size were taken over from that table, and D and trimming were inferred from the DNA. The sample has some 160,000 clones, approximately 84% seen once. In the case of this clone: One end of the junction varies from germline; a read error may be responsible.

The CDR3 extends over 15 amino acids. Germline V lookup: CDR1 MNHEY, CDR2 SVGEGT. The clonotype was recovered from a man aged 70-80 years with active or convalescent COVID-19. Material for sequencing was peripheral blood. The chain recombines TRBV6-2 or TRBV6-3 with TRBJ2-7; a possible D gene is TRBD2 (5 bases). The CDR3 DNA follows: TGTGCCAGCAGTACCCCTCTCGGGATCGGGTACGGGCAGTACTTC. It specifies CASSTPLGIGYGQYF.